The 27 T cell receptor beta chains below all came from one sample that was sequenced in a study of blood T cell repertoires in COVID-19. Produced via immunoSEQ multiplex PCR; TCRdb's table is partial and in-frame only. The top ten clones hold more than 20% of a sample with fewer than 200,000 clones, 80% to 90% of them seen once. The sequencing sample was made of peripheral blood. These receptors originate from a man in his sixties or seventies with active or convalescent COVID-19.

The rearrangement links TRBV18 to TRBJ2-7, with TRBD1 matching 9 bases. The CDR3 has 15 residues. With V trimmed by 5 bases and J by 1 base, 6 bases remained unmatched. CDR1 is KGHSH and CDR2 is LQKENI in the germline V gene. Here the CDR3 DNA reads TGTGCCAGCTCATCGGGACAGGGAGGATCCTACGAGCAGTACTTC. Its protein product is CASSSGQGGSYEQYF.

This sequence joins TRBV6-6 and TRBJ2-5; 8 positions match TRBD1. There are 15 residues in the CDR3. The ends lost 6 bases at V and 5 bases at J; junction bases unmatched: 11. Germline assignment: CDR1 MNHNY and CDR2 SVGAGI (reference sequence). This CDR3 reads CASRPGQGSVETQYF. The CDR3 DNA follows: TGTGCCAGCAGGCCAGGACAGGGCTCGGTGGAGACCCAGTACTTC.

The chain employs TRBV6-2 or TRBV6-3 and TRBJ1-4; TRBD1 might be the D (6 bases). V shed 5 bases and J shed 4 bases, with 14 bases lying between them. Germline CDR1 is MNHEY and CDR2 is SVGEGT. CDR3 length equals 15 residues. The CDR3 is CASSREDRVNEKLFF. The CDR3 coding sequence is TGTGCCAGCAGTCGAGAGGACAGAGTTAATGAAAAACTGTTTTTT.

CDR3 nucleotide sequence: TGTGCCAGCAGTTTATACCTAGCGGGGGGGAGGAATGAGCAGTTCTTC. Translating it yields CASSLYLAGGRNEQFF. This rearrangement joins TRBV27 to TRBJ2-1; 12 bases are a match to TRBD2. Germline V lookup: CDR1 MNHEY, CDR2 SMNVEV (reference sequence). The CDR3 covers 16 residues. Germline trimming cut 1 base from V and 7 bases from J; bases unmatched to any gene: 5.

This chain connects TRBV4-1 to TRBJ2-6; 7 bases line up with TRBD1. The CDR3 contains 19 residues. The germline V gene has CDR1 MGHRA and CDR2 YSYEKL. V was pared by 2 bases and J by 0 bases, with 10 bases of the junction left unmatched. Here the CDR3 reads CASSQRMDRPSSGANVLTF. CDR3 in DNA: TGCGCCAGCAGCCAAAGGATGGACAGGCCAAGCTCTGGGGCCAACGTCCTGACTTTC.

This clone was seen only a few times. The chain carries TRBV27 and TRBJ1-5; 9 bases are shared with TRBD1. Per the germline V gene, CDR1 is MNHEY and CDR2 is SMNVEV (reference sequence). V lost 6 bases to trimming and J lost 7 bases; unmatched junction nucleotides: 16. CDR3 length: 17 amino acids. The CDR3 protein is CASRPISGTGTRQPQHF. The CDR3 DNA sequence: TGTGCCAGCAGACCTATCTCCGGGACAGGGACTCGACAGCCCCAGCATTTT.

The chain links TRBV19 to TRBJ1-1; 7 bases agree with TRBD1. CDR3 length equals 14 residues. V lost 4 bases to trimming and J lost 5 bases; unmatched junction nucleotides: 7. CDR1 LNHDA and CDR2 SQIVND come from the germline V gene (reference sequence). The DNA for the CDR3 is TGTGCCAGTAGTAGACAGGGAGTACGAACTGAAGCTTTCTTT. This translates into CASSRQGVRTEAFF.

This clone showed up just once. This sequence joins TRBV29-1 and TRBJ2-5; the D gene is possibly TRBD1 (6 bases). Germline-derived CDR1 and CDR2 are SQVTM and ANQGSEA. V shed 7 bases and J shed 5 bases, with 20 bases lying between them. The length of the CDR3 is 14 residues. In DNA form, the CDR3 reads TGCAGCGCTCTAAGATTACAGGGTACTGAGACCCAGTACTTC. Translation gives CSALRLQGTETQYF. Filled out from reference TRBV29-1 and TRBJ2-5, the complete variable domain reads SAVISQKPSRDICQRGTSLTIQCQVDSQVTMMFWYRQQPGQSLTLIATANQGSEATYESGFVIDKFPISRPNLTFSTLTVSNMSPEDSSIYLCSALRLQGTETQYFGPGTRLLVL.

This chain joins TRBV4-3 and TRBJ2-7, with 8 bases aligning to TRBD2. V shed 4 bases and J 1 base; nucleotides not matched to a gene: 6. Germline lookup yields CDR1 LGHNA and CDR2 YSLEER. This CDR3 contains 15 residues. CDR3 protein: CASSPTSGHSYEQYF. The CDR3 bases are TGCGCCAGCAGCCCAACTAGCGGACATTCCTACGAGCAGTACTTC.

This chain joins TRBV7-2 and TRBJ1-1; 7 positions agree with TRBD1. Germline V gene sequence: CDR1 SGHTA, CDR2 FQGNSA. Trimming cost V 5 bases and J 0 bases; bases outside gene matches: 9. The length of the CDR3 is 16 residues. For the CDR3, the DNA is TGTGCCAGCAGCAGAAACCGACAGGGTTTGAACACTGAAGCTTTCTTT. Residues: CASSRNRQGLNTEAFF.

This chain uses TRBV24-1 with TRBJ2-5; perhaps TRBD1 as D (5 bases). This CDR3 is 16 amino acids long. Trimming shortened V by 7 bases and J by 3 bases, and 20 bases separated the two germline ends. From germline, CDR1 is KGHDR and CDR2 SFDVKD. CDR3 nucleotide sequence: TGTGCCACCAGCCCCGGAGCGCAGGGTGGCAAAGAGACCCAGTACTTC. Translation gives CATSPGAQGGKETQYF.

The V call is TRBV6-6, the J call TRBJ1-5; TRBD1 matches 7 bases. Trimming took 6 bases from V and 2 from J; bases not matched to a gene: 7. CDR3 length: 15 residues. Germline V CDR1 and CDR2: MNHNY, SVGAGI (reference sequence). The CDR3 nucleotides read TGTGCCAGCAGCCGCACAGGGGTTGGCAATCAGCCCCAGCATTTT. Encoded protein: CASSRTGVGNQPQHF.

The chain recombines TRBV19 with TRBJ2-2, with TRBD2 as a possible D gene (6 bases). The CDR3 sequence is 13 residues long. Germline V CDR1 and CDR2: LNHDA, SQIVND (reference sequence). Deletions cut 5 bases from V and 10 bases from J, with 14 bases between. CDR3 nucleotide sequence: TGTGCCAGTAGTGGGGACTCTCAGGAGGAGCTGTTTTTT. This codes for CASSGDSQEELFF. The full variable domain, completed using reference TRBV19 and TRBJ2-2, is DGGITQSPKYLFRKEGQNVTLSCEQNLNHDAMYWYRQDPGQGLRLIYYSQIVNDFQKGDIAEGYSVSREKKESFPLTVTSAQKNPTAFYLCASSGDSQEELFFGEGSRLTVL.

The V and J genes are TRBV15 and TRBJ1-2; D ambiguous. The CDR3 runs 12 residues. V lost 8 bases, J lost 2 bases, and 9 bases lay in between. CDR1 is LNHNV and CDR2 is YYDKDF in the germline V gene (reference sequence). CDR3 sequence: CATGGPNYGYTF. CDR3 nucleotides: TGTGCCACCGGCGGGCCGAACTATGGCTACACCTTC.

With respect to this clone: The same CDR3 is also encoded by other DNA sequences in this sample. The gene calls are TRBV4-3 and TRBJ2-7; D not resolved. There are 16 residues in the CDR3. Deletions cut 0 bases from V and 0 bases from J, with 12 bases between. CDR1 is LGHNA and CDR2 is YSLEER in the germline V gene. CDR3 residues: CASSQDFPGPSYEQYF. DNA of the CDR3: TGCGCCAGCAGCCAAGATTTCCCAGGCCCCTCCTACGAGCAGTACTTC.

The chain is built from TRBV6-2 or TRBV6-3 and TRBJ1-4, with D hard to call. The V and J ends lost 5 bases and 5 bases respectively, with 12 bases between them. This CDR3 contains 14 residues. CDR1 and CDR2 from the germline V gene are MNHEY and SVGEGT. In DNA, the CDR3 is TGTGCCAGCAGTCTCAGAGCGCTCAATGAAAAACTGTTTTTT. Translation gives CASSLRALNEKLFF.

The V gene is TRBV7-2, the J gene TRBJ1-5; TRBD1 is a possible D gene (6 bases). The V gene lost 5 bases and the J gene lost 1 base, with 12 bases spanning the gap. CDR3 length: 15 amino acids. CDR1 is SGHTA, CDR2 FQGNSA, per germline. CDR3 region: CASSPSGASNQPQHF. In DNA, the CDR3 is TGTGCCAGCAGCCCCTCAGGGGCGAGCAATCAGCCCCAGCATTTT.

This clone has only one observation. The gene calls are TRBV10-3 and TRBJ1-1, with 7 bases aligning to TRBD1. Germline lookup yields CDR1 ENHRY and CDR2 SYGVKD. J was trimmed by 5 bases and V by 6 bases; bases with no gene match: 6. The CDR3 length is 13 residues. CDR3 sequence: CAIRNGTVTEAFF. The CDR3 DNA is TGTGCCATCAGAAACGGGACAGTTACTGAAGCTTTCTTT.

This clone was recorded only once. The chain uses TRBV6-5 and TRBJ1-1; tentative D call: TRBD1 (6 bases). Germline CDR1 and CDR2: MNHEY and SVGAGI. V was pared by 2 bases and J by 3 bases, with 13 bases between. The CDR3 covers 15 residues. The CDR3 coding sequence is TGTGCCAGCAGTTACACTCCCGGGACATACACTGAAGCTTTCTTT. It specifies CASSYTPGTYTEAFF.

The CDR3 nucleotides read TGCGCCAGCGGATACAGCGGGACTGCCACTGAAGCTTTCTTT. Translation gives CASGYSGTATEAFF. The rearrangement links TRBV5-1 to TRBJ1-1, with a possible D match to TRBD1 (5 bases). The CDR3 covers 14 residues. Trimming stripped 7 bases from V and 4 bases from J, with 17 bases between. CDR1 SGHRS and CDR2 YFSETQ come from the germline V gene.

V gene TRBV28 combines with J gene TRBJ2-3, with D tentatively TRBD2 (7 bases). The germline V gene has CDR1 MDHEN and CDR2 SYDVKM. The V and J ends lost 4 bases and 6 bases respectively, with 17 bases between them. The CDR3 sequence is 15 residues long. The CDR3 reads CASSSTGRAGDTQYF. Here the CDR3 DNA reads TGTGCCAGCAGTTCTACAGGGAGGGCGGGTGATACGCAGTATTTT.

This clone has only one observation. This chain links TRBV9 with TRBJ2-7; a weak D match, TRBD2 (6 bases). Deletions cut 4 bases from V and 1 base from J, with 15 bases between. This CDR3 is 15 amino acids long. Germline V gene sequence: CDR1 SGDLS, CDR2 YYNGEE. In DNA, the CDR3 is TGTGCCAGCAGCACACTACCCGGGAGTTCCTACGAGCAGTACTTC. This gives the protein CASSTLPGSSYEQYF.

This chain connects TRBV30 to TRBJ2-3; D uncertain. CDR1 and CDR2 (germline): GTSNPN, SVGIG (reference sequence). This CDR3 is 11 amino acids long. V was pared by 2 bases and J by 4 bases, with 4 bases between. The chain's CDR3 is CAWSLPDTQYF. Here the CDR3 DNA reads TGTGCCTGGAGTCTCCCAGATACGCAGTATTTT.

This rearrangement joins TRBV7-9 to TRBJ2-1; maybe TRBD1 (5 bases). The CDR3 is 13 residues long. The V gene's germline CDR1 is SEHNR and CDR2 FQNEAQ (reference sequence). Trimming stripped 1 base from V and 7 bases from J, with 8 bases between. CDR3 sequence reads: CASSLGGWNEQFF. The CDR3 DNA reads TGTGCCAGCAGCTTAGGGGGCTGGAATGAGCAGTTCTTC.

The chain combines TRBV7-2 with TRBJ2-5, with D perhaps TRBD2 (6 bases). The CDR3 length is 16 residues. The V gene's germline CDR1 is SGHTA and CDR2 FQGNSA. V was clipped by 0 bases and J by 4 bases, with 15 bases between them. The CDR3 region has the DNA TGTGCCAGCAGCTTAGCCCACGGGGGAAAGGGAGAGACCCAGTACTTC. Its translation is CASSLAHGGKGETQYF.

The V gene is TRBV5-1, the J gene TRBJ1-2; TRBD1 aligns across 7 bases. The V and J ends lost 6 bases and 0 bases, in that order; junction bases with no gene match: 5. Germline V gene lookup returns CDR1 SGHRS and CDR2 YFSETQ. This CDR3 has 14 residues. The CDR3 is CASNRDSANYGYTF. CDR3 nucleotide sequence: TGCGCCAGCAACCGGGACAGCGCTAACTATGGCTACACCTTC.

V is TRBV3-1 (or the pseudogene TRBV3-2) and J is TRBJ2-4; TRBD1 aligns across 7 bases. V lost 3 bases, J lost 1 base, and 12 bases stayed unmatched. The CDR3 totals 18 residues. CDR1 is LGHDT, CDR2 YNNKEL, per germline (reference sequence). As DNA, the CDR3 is TGTGCCAGCAGCCAGTTCGGGACAGCATTCGGGGCCAAAAACATTCAGTACTTC. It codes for CASSQFGTAFGAKNIQYF.